The present T cell receptor (beta chain) was sequenced within a study of blood T cell repertoires in COVID-19. Study-wide context: Sample material is recorded as cDNA or gDNA derived from T cells, B-cell-depleted T cells, or PBMCs.

Sequencing was performed with immunoSEQ multiplex PCR; in TCRdb, only in-frame clones are kept and a portion is missing. The sample records 250,000 or so clones, 85% being singletons. This CDR3 contains 14 residues. The V gene lost 7 bases and the J gene lost 7 bases, with 17 bases spanning the gap. Germline CDR1 and CDR2: MNHEY and SVGAGI. Individuals drawn from approximately 26 US areas were roughly 18 to 89 years old. This clonotype originated in a woman between 45 and 65 years old who had been exposed to COVID-19. The chain couples TRBV6-5 to TRBJ1-5; D possibly corresponds to TRBD1 (5 bases). Material: PBMCs or T cells enriched from blood (not recorded which). The CDR3 sequence is CASIRWGGGQPQHF. CDR3 DNA sequence: TGTGCCAGCATTAGGTGGGGGGGAGGGCAGCCCCAGCATTTT.